This T cell receptor beta chain emerged from a study of Ad26.COV2.S vaccination and SARS-CoV-2 variants. Here immunoSEQ multiplex PCR was the method, and the copy in TCRdb shows in-frame clones only, minus some. The sample carries under 500,000 clones, about nine tenths recorded once. Trimming cost V 2 bases and J 2 bases, with 15 bases left between them. From germline, CDR1 is LGHNA and CDR2 YSLEER. The CDR3 loop spans 16 amino acids. Indicated treatment: some 20 received Ad26.COV2.S at low or high dose, single or two shots; several received placebo; per-sample allocation not given. Sampling was done on day 63 after the first vaccine or placebo injection.

The sequence came from a person between 18 and 60 years old who received the Ad26.COV2.S COVID-19 vaccine or a placebo. Sample: peripheral blood, taken in a trial of Ad26.COV2.S vaccine versus placebo. J is TRBJ1-2 and V is TRBV4-3; tentatively, D is TRBD1 (5 bases). The DNA of the CDR3 is TGCGCCAGCAGCCAACAACGAGCAGGGAGGAACTATGGCTACACCTTC. Encoded protein: CASSQQRAGRNYGYTF.